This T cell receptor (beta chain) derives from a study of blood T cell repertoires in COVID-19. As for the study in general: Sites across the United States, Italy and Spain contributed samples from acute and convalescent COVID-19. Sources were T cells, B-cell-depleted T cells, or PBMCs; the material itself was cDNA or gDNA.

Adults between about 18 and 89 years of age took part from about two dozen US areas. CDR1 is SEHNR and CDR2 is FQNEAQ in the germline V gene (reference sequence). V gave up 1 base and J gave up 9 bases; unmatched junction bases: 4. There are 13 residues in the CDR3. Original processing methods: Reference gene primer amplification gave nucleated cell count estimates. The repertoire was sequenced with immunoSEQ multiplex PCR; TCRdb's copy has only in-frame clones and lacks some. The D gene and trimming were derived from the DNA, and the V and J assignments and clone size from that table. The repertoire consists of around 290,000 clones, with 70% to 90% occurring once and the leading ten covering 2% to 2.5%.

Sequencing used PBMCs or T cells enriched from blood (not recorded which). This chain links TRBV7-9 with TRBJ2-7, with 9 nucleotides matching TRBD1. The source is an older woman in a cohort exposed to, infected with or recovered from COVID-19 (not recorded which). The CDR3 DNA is TGTGCCAGCAGCTTAGGGGACAGGGTATCGCAGTACTTC. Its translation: CASSLGDRVSQYF.